This entry is about one T cell receptor (beta chain). Its antigen has not been determined. No base quality information exists; no much larger clone differs at one position. Looking up the germline V gene (reference sequence) yields CDR1 LNHDA and CDR2 SQIVND. V gives up 4 bases and J gives up 7 bases, and the segment between their germline ends measures 16 bases. The cysteine opens and the phenylalanine closes a CDR3 of 14 amino acids. Only CDR3 DNA is held: 42 bases, read in frame from base 1. The data originate from a study of PD-L1 blockade in urothelial cancer (dated by TCRdb to 2016 to 2017). A note on the overall study: Therapy was started at some point between 2012 and 2014 for all patients, and atezolizumab 1,200 mg was administered intravenously every 3 weeks. About 90% of the roughly 29 patients were identified as males with urothelial cancer of bladder origin, and a prior smoking history was reported by 18 of 29 patients. An ECOG performance status of 0 or 1 was recorded for the patients, and 0 to 3 prior chemotherapy regimens had been received by the patients. Blood samples were analyzed at two time points: 3 weeks after treatment start (second dose) and 6 weeks after treatment start. Blood samples gave median yields of about 150,000 T cells and 65,000 to 85,000 unique TCRs, along with a median clonality of 0.080. The study, an exploratory multi-omic analysis, examined somatic, immune and clinical correlates of response to PD-L1 blockade with atezolizumab in urothelial cancer. TCR sequencing covered pretreatment tumor samples and matched, serially collected peripheral blood taken before and after atezolizumab treatment. Durable clinical benefit was defined as a progression-free survival longer than 6 months, and TCR features were additionally tested against progression-free survival and overall survival. In the same patients, whole exome sequencing and RNA sequencing of pretreatment tumors were performed in addition to TCR sequencing. Nine patients achieved durable clinical benefit and approximately 20 did not. Pretreatment blood TCR-seq was available for around 29 patients, at least one posttreatment blood collection was obtained for roughly 24 patients, and tumor TCR-seq was available for roughly 24 patients. Points the paper makes about the study in general: A pretreatment peripheral blood TCR clonality below the median was linked to improved progression-free and overall survival. Small sample size (n ≈ 30) and many exploratory analyses mean the results are intended to be hypothesis-generating. Greater expansion of tumor-associated TCR clones in peripheral blood 3 weeks after the start of treatment was observed in patients with durable benefit (n of about 22, p = 0.022).

To estimate absolute template abundance from read counts, synthetic TCR analog templates were spiked into each PCR. TCRbeta CDR3 regions were amplified from genomic DNA with bias-controlled V and J gene primers using the immunoSEQ assay. Sequencing of rearranged TCRbeta segments was done at approximately 20X coverage. Per the original workflow: Sequencing errors were corrected by clustering and CDR3s were annotated against IMGT to assign V, D and J genes. Out-of-frame and stop-codon sequences were excluded, and only productive TCRbeta rearrangements were used in downstream analyses. Clonality was calculated as one minus the Shannon entropy normalized by the log of the number of unique productive sequences. Fisher's exact test with Benjamini-Hochberg correction, using a cutoff of adjusted p below 0.01, was how clones that differed between time points or between blood and tumor were identified. TCRdb limited this immuneACCESS table to in-frame rearrangements with V and J called. A share of clones is missing; checked studies link under half to unresolved V genes, and the rest is unexplained. The V and J calls and the clone size are those of that table, but D and trimming were determined from the DNA. This sample is represented by about 49,000 clones; around 74% of them were singletons. The leading ten clones occupy over 9.5% of the sample.

Taken with the paper, the label for time point translates to: pretreatment peripheral blood. The cohort included 29 patients with locally advanced or metastatic urothelial carcinoma who were treated at Memorial Sloan Kettering on a trial protocol. Peripheral blood mononuclear cells were collected pretreatment and during treatment, with between 1 and 8 total time points per patient. The Qiagen DNeasy Blood extraction kit was used to purify genomic DNA from total PBMCs and from tumor samples. Collected pretreatment and during treatment, PBMCs were isolated and stored as previously described. The receptor chain draws on TRBV19 and TRBJ1-1, with no confident D gene call. The sequencing used PBMCs, collected around atezolizumab (anti-PD-L1) treatment. The sequence was collected from a man aged 70 or older with urothelial cancer. Here is the DNA: TGTGCCAGTAGTAACCCAAGAGGGTCCGATGAAGCTTTCTTT. Its protein is CASSNPRGSDEAFF.